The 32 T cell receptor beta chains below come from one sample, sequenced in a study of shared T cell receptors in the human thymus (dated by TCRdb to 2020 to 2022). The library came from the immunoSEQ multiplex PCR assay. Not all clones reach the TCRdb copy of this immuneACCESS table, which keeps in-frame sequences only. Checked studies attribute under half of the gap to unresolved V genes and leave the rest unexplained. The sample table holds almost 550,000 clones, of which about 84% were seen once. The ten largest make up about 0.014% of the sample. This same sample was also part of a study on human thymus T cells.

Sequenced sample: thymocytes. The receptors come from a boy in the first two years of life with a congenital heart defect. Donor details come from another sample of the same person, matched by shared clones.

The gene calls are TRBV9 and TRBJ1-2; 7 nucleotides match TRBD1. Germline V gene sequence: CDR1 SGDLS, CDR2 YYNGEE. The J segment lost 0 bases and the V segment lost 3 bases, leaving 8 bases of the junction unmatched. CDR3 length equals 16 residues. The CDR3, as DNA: TGTGCCAGCAGCGGATCGGACAGGAAGCCTAACTATGGCTACACCTTC. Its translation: CASSGSDRKPNYGYTF.

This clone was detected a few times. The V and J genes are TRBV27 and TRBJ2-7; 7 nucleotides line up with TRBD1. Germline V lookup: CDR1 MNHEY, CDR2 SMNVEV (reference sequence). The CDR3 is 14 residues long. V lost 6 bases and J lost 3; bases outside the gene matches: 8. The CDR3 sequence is CASSPGTDFYEQYF. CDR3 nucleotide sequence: TGTGCCAGCAGCCCCGGGACAGACTTCTACGAGCAGTACTTC.

The chain's CDR3 is CASSGHLGRQFF. For the CDR3, the DNA is TGTGCCAGCAGTGGCCACCTCGGGAGACAGTTCTTC. The chain links TRBV2 to TRBJ2-1; possible D gene TRBD2, 6 bases. The V gene lost 4 bases and the J gene lost 13 bases, with 14 bases spanning the gap. The CDR3 sequence is 12 residues long. Germline V gives CDR1 SNHLY, CDR2 FYNNEI.

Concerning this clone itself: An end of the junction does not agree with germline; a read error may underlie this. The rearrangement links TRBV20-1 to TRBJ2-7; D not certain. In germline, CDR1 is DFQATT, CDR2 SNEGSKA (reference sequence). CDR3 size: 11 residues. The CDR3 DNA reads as TGCAGTGCTAGAGATCTCGGCGAGCGGTACTTC. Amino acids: CSARDLGERYF.

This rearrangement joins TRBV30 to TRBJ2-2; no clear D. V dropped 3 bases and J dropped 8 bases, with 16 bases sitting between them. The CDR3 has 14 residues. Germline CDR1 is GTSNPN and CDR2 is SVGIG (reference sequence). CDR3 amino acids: CAWSVLPTVGELFF. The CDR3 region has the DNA TGTGCCTGGAGCGTCCTCCCGACTGTTGGGGAGCTGTTTTTT.

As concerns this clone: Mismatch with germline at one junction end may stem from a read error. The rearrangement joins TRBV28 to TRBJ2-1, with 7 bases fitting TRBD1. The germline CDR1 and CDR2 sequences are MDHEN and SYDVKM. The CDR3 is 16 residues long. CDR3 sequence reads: CASSPKRQGSSNEQFF. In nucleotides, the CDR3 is TGTGCCAGCAGTCCCAAACGACAGGGTTCCTCCAATGAGCAGTTCTTC.

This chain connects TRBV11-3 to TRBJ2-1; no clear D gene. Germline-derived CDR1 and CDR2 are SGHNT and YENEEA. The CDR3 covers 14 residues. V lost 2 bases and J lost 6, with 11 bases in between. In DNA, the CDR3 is TGTGCCAGCAGCTTAACCACTACCAGCAATGAGCAGTTCTTC. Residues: CASSLTTTSNEQFF.

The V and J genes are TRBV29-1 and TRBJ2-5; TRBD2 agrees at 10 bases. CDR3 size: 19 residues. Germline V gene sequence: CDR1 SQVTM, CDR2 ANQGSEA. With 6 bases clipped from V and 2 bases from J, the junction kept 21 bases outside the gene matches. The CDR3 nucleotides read TGCAGCGTATTAAGTTCTAGCGGGAGCCAGAGGCCTGGACAAGAGACCCAGTACTTC. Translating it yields CSVLSSSGSQRPGQETQYF.

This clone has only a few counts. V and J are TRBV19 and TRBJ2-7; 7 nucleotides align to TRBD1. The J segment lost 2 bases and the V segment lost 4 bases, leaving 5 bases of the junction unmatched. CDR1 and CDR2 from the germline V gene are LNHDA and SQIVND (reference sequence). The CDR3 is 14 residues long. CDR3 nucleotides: TGTGCCAGTAGTAACCGACAGGGCCCCTACGAGCAGTACTTC. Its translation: CASSNRQGPYEQYF. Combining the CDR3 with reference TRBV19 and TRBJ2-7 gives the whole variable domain DGGITQSPKYLFRKEGQNVTLSCEQNLNHDAMYWYRQDPGQGLRLIYYSQIVNDFQKGDIAEGYSVSREKKESFPLTVTSAQKNPTAFYLCASSNRQGPYEQYFGPGTRLTVT.

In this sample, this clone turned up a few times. The chain's CDR3 is CASSLDRSQNQPQHF. In DNA form, the CDR3 reads TGTGCCAGCAGCTTGGACAGGAGCCAAAATCAGCCCCAGCATTTT. V usage is TRBV5-5 and J usage is TRBJ1-5, with TRBD1 as a possible D gene (5 bases). V lost 0 bases to trimming and J lost 4 bases, with 11 bases between them. Germline V CDR1 and CDR2: SGHKS, YYEKEE (reference sequence). The CDR3 has 15 residues.

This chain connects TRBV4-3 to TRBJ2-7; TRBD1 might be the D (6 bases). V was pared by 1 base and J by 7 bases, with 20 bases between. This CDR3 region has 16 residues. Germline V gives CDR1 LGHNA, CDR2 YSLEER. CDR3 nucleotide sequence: TGCGCCAGCAGCCAAGTTTGGGCAGGGGCTCCGGCTGAGCAGTACTTC. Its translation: CASSQVWAGAPAEQYF.

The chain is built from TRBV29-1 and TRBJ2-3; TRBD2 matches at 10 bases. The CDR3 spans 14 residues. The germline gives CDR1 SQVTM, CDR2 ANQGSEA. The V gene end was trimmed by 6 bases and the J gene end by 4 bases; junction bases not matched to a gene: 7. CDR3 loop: CSVEREGRADTQYF. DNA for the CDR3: TGCAGCGTCGAGCGGGAGGGCCGCGCAGATACGCAGTATTTT.

Here the CDR3 reads CASSLPAGSSYNEQFF. Written as DNA, the CDR3 is TGTGCCAGCAGCCTCCCAGCGGGAAGCTCCTACAATGAGCAGTTCTTC. This chain connects TRBV28 to TRBJ2-1, with 7 bases lining up with TRBD2. This CDR3 contains 16 residues. Trimming at V came to 6 bases and at J to 0 bases, leaving 8 bases not matched to a gene. Germline CDR1 and CDR2: MDHEN and SYDVKM. The whole variable domain, filled in from reference TRBV28 and TRBJ2-1, reads DVKVTQSSRYLVKRTGEKVFLECVQDMDHENMFWYRQDPGLGLRLIYFSYDVKMKEKGDIPEGYSVSREKKERFSLILESASTNQTSMYLCASSLPAGSSYNEQFFGPGTRLTVL.

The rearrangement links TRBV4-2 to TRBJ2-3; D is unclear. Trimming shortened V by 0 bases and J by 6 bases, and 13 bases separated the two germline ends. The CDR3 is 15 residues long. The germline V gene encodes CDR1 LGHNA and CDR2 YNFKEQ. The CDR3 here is CASSQDGPLLDTQYF. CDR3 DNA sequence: TGTGCCAGCAGCCAAGATGGCCCTCTTTTGGATACGCAGTATTTT.

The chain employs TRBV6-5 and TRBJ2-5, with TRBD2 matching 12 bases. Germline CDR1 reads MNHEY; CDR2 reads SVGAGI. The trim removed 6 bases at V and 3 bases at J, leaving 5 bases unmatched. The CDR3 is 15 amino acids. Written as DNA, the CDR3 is TGTGCCAGCAGACCTAGCGGGAGGGGTAAAGAGACCCAGTACTTC. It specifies CASRPSGRGKETQYF.

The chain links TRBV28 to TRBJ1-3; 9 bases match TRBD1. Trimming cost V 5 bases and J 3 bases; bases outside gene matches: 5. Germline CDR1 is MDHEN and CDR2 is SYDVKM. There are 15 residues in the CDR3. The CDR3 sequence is CASSVGQGDGNTIYF. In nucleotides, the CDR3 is TGTGCCAGCAGTGTGGGACAGGGTGATGGAAACACCATATATTTT.

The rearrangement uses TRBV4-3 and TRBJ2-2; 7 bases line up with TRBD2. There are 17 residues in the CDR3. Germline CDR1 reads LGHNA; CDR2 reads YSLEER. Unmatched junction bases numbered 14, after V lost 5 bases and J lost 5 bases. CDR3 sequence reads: CASSTRARAGTTGELFF. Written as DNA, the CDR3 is TGCGCCAGCAGCACCCGGGCGCGAGCGGGAACAACCGGGGAGCTGTTTTTT.

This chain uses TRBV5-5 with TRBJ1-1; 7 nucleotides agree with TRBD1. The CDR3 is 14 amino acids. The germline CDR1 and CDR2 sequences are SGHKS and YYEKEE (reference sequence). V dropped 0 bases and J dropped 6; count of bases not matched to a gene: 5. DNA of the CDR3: TGTGCCAGCAGCTTGGGGAACAGGGGCTCTGAAGCTTTCTTT. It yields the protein CASSLGNRGSEAFF.

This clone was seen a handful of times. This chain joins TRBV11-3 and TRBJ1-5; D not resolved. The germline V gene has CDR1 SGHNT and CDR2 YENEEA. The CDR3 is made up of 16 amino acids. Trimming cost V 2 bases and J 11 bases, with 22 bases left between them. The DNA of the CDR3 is TGTGCCAGCAGCTTACCCTGTTGGGCGTTTACCGTATCCCAGCATTTT. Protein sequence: CASSLPCWAFTVSQHF. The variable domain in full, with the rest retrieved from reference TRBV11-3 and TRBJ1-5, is EAGVVQSPRYKIIEKKQPVAFWCNPISGHNTLYWYLQNLGQGPELLIRYENEEAVDDSQLPKDRFSAERLKGVDSTLKIQPAELGDSAVYLCASSLPCWAFTVSQHFGDGTRLSIL.

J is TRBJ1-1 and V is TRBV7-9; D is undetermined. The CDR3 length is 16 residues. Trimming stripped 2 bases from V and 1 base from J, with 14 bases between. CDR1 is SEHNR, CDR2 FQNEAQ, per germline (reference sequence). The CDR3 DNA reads TGTGCCAGCAGCTTATTTACCAGCCGGAGGAACACTGAAGCTTTCTTT. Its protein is CASSLFTSRRNTEAFF.

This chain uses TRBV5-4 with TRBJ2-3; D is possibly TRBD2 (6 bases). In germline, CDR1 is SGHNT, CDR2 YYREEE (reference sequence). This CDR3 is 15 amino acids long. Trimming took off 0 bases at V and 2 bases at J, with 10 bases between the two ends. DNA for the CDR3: TGTGCCAGCAGCTTGGGGAGGGAGGTCACAGATACGCAGTATTTT. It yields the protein CASSLGREVTDTQYF.

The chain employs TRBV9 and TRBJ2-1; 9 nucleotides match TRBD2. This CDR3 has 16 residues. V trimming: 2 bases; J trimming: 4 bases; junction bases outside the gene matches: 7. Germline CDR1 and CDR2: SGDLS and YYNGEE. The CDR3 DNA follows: TGTGCCAGCAGCGTGGTAGCGGGAGCGAGGTACAATGAGCAGTTCTTC. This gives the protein CASSVVAGARYNEQFF.

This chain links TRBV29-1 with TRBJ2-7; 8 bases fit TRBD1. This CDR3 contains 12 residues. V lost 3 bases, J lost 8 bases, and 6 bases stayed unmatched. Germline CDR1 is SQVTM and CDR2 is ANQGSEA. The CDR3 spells CSVDGTGGKQYF. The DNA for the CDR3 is TGCAGCGTTGATGGGACAGGTGGGAAGCAGTACTTC.

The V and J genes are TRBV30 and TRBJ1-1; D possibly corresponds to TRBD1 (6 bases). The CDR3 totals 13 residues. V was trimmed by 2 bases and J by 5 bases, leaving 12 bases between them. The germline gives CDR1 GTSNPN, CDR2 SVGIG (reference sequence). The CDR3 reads CAWSRPQGTEAFF. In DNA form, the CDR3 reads TGTGCCTGGAGTAGGCCTCAGGGGACTGAAGCTTTCTTT.

CDR3: CASRTGGTYEQYF. CDR3 nucleotide sequence: TGTGCCAGCAGGACAGGCGGAACCTACGAGCAGTACTTC. This sequence joins TRBV6-5 and TRBJ2-7, with D possibly being TRBD1 (6 bases). With 6 bases removed from V and 2 bases from J, the gap between germline ends came to 11 bases. CDR3 length: 13 residues. CDR1 is MNHEY and CDR2 is SVGAGI in the germline V gene.

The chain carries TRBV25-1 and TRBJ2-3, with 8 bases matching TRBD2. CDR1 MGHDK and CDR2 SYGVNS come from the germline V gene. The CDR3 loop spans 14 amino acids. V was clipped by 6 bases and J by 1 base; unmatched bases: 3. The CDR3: CASRMTSGTDTQYF. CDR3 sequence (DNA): TGTGCCAGCAGAATGACTAGCGGCACAGATACGCAGTATTTT.

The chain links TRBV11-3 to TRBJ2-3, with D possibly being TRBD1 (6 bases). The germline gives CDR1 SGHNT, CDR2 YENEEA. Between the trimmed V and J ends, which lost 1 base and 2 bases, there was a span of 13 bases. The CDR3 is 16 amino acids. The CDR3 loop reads CASSLVGGHNTDTQYF. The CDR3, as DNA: TGTGCCAGCAGCTTAGTTGGGGGACACAACACAGATACGCAGTATTTT.

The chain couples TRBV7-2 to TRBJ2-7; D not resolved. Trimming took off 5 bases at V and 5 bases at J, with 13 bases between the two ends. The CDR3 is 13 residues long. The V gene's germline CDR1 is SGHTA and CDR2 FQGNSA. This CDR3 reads CASSPLLEDEQYF. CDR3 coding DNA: TGTGCCAGCAGCCCCCTCCTTGAGGACGAGCAGTACTTC.

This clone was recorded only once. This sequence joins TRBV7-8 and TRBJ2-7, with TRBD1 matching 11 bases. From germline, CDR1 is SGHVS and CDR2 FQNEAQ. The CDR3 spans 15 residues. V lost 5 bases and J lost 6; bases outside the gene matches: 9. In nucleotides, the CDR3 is TGTGCCAGCAGCGCCCCTGGACAGGGGGCCGTCGAGCAGTACTTC. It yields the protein CASSAPGQGAVEQYF.

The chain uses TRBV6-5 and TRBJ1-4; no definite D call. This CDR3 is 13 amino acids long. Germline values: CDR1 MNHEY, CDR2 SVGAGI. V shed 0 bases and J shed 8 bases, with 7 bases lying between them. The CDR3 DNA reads TGTGCCAGCAGTTACTCCCGGAGGGAAAAACTGTTTTTT. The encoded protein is CASSYSRREKLFF.

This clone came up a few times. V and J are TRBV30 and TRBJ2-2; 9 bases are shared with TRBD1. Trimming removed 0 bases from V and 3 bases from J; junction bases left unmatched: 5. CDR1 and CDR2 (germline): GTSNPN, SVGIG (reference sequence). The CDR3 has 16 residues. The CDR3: CAWSVGTGMYTGELFF. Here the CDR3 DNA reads TGTGCCTGGAGTGTAGGGACAGGGATGTACACCGGGGAGCTGTTTTTT.

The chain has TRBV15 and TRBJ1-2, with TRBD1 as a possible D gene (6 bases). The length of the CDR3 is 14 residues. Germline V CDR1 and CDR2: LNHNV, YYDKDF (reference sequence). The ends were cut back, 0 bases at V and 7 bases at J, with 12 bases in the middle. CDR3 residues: CATSRDPQGRGYTF. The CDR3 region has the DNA TGTGCCACCAGCAGAGATCCACAGGGTCGTGGCTACACCTTC.